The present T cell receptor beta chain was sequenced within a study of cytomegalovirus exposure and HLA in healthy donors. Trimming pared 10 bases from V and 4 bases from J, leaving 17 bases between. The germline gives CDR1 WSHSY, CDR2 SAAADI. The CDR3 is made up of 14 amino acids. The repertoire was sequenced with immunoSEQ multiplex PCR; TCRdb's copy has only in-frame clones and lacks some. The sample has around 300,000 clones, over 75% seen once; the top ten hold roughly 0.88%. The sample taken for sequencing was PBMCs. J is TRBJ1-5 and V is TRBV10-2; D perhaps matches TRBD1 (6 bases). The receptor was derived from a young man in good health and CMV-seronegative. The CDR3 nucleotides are TGCGCCACCAACACCATGACAGGAAATCAGCCCCAGCATTTT. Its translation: CATNTMTGNQPQHF.